A selection of T cell receptor beta chains follows, all from one sample in a study of cytomegalovirus exposure and HLA in healthy donors. TCRdb's table, derived via immunoSEQ multiplex PCR, lists solely in-frame clones and lacks some. This sample has approximately 280,000 clones, with about 87% found just once. Specimen: PBMCs. The receptor set was obtained from a woman aged 18-30 years in good health and CMV-seronegative. Both conserved end residues are part of each CDR3. A D gene is named only where the DNA matches it firmly. Rows may omit the clone size; those that give it use once, few, many or a size class.

TRBV29-1,-,TRBJ1-3,TRBD1,TGCAGCGTTGAAGCTACCGGGACAGGGGTCCACAACACCATATATTTT,CSVEATGTGVHNTIYF
TRBV19,-,TRBJ1-1,-,TGTGCCAGTAGTATAGTCCCGGTTCCCACTGAAGCTTTCTTT,CASSIVPVPTEAFF
TRBV30,-,TRBJ2-1,-,TGTGCCTGGTCAGACAGTGTAAGGGTCTACAATGAGCAGTTCTTC,CAWSDSVRVYNEQFF
TRBV11-2,-,TRBJ1-6,TRBD1,TGTGCCAGCAGCTTAGCAGGCCAGGGGGCATTAGCACCCCTCCACTTT,CASSLAGQGALAPLHF
TRBV6-5,-,TRBJ1-6,TRBD1,TGTGCCAGCAGTTACGCGGGACAGGGGGATTCACCCCTCCACTTT,CASSYAGQGDSPLHF
TRBV6-1,once,TRBJ2-7,TRBD1,TGTGCCAGCCAGGACAGGGAATCCTACGAGCAGTACTTC,CASQDRESYEQYF
TRBV5-6,-,TRBJ2-7,TRBD1,TGTGCCAGCAGCTACGGACAGGGGGGGGTCCACGAGCAGTACTTC,CASSYGQGGVHEQYF
TRBV2,-,TRBJ1-1,-,TGTGCCAGCAGTGAGGGGGGGGGTAGGGCTGAAGCTTTCTTT,CASSEGGGRAEAFF
TRBV20-1,-,TRBJ2-5,-,TGCAGTGCCGATACAGGGCCGACCCAGTACTTC,CSADTGPTQYF
TRBV6-5,once,TRBJ2-3,-,TGTGCCAGCGGGAGATTGCACTCCACAGATACGCAGTATTTT,CASGRLHSTDTQYF
TRBV9,-,TRBJ1-2,-,TGTGCCAGCAGCCTGCCGGGAAGTTCTAACTATGGCTACACCTTC,CASSLPGSSNYGYTF
TRBV5-1,-,TRBJ2-1,-,TGCGCCAGCACCGGGGTCTCCTACAATGAGCAGTTCTTC,CASTGVSYNEQFF
TRBV19,-,TRBJ2-5,-,TGTGCCAGTAGTAAGATAACGGGGTTTCGGGAGACCCAGTACTTC,CASSKITGFRETQYF
TRBV5-1,-,TRBJ2-1,TRBD1,TGCGCCAGCAGGCCAATAACAGGGGGCAATGAGCAGTTCTTC,CASRPITGGNEQFF
TRBV11-3,-,TRBJ1-1,-,TGTGCCAGCAGCTTAGCCCGGAACACTGAAGCTTTCTTT,CASSLARNTEAFF
TRBV5-1,-,TRBJ2-5,TRBD1,TGCGCCACCCAAAAAGGGACAGGGGTGAAAGAGACCCAGTACTTC,CATQKGTGVKETQYF
TRBV19,-,TRBJ2-7,TRBD1,TGTGCCAGTAGTAGCCGGGACAGGGCGCACTACGAGCAGTACTTC,CASSSRDRAHYEQYF
TRBV4-1,-,TRBJ1-3,-,TGCGCCAGCAGCCGTGGACTGGGGGCCCTCTCTGGAAACACCATATATTTT,CASSRGLGALSGNTIYF
TRBV2,-,TRBJ2-2,-,TGTGCCAGCACTACCCCCGGGGGGCAGGGGGCGGCCACCGGGGAGCTGTTTTTT,CASTTPGGQGAATGELFF
TRBV29-1,-,TRBJ1-2,-,TGCAGCGCCCTTGGGGGGGGCGGCTACACCTTC,CSALGGGGYTF
TRBV5-1,-,TRBJ1-1,-,TGCGCCAGCAGCTTGGCCGGGACAAGTGAGACTGAAGCTTTCTTT,CASSLAGTSETEAFF
TRBV19,once,TRBJ1-6,TRBD1,TGTGCCAGTAGTATGGGACAGGGGGGTACACCCCTCCACTTT,CASSMGQGGTPLHF
TRBV7-3,-,TRBJ1-2,-,TGTGCCAGCAGCCGGGCGACGGGGAACTATGGCTACACCTTC,CASSRATGNYGYTF
TRBV6-5,once,TRBJ2-2,-,TGTGCCAGCAGCCCCCTACCCCCTCCCGGGGAGCTGTTTTTT,CASSPLPPPGELFF
TRBV6-5,-,TRBJ2-1,TRBD2,TGTGCCAGCGGGGTAGCGGGTCCCATACCAGGGGAGCAGTTCTTC,CASGVAGPIPGEQFF
TRBV5-6,-,TRBJ1-4,-,TGTGCCAGCAGCTTGGCCGATATCCTAGCAACTAATGAAAAACTGTTTTTT,CASSLADILATNEKLFF
TRBV7-9,-,TRBJ1-4,-,TGTGCCAGTAGCCGTCCGAATGAAAAACTGTTTTTT,CASSRPNEKLFF
TRBV6-1,once,TRBJ1-2,TRBD1,TGTGCCAGCAGTGGAGCCGGGACAGGGGACTATGGCTACACCTTC,CASSGAGTGDYGYTF
TRBV27,-,TRBJ1-5,-,TGTGCCAGCAGAACGGGGAATGGGAATCAGCCCCAGCATTTT,CASRTGNGNQPQHF
TRBV30,once,TRBJ1-5,TRBD1,TGTGCCTGGAGTGGCGGACAGGGAAGGGATCAGCCCCAGCATTTT,CAWSGGQGRDQPQHF
TRBV6-5,-,TRBJ1-1,-,TGTGCCAGCAGGGCGGGGACGAACACTGAAGCTTTCTTT,CASRAGTNTEAFF
TRBV5-1,-,TRBJ2-7,-,TGCGCCAGCAGCTTGGTGAGGGGGATCGTAGGCTACGAGCAGTACTTC,CASSLVRGIVGYEQYF
TRBV29-1,-,TRBJ2-1,-,TGCAGCGTTGAAGGTAGTGTCCCAGGACTACCCTCCTACAATGAGCAGTTCTTC,CSVEGSVPGLPSYNEQFF
TRBV28,-,TRBJ2-7,TRBD1,TGTGCCAGCAGTGGACCCGGGACAGGGTTCTACGAGCAGTACTTC,CASSGPGTGFYEQYF
TRBV6-1,-,TRBJ1-5,TRBD1,TGTGCCAGCAGTGAAATGGGGACAGGGGGTCAGCCCCAGCATTTT,CASSEMGTGGQPQHF
TRBV13,-,TRBJ2-1,TRBD2,TGTGCCAGCAGCTTAGGACACGGACTAGTAACACCTTATGAGCAGTTCTTC,CASSLGHGLVTPYEQFF
TRBV29-1,-,TRBJ2-1,-,TGCAGCTCAAATGGGGAGAGCTCCTACAATGAGCAGTTCTTC,CSSNGESSYNEQFF
TRBV5-1,-,TRBJ1-5,-,TGCGCCAGCAGCTCCCAGGGGTCAGGGCCCCAGCATTTT,CASSSQGSGPQHF
TRBV6-5,-,TRBJ2-7,-,TGTGCCAGCAGTTACCAGAGCGAGCAGTACTTC,CASSYQSEQYF
TRBV10-1,-,TRBJ2-5,TRBD2,TGCGCCAGCAGTGAGATAGCGGGGGGCCAAGAGACCCAGTACTTC,CASSEIAGGQETQYF
TRBV7-8,-,TRBJ2-3,-,TGTGCCAGCAGCTTAGAGGAGGGACCCCAGGATACGCAGTATTTT,CASSLEEGPQDTQYF